This TCR beta chain derives from a study of blood T cell repertoires in COVID-19. Overall study context: Samples came from the United States, Italy and Spain, spanning acute and convalescent COVID-19. Nucleic acid was either cDNA or gDNA, and it came from T cells, B-cell-depleted T cells, or PBMCs.

The germline V gene has CDR1 SGHNT and CDR2 YENEEA. This CDR3 is 13 amino acids long. V gave up 7 bases and J gave up 2 bases, with 11 bases separating them. Original data processing: The authors estimated nucleated cell counts from reference gene primer amplification. TCRdb keeps only in-frame clones here, not all; method: immunoSEQ multiplex PCR. That table furnishes V, J and clone size, whereas the DNA furnished D and trimming. The sample includes 130,000 to 150,000 clones, over 80% seen only once; the top ten take 35% to 40%. This receptor was obtained from a man in his forties or fifties who had recovered from COVID-19. Sequenced sample: peripheral blood. The chain links TRBV11-3 to TRBJ2-5; the D gene is possibly TRBD1 (6 bases). CDR3 bases: TGTGCCAGCACCTTGACAGGTCAAGAGACCCAGTACTTC. Translated, it gives CASTLTGQETQYF.